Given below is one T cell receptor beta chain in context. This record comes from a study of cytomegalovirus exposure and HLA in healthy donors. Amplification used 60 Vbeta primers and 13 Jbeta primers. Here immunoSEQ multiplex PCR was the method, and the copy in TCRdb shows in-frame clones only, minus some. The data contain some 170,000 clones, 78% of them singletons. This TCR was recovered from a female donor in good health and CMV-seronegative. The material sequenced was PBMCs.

CDR3 bases: TGCGCCAGCAGCTTGGACAGGGGCGGGTCGACTGAAGCTTTCTTT. Its protein is CASSLDRGGSTEAFF. The chain links TRBV5-1 to TRBJ1-1, with 7 bases lining up with TRBD1. Germline CDR1 and CDR2: SGHRS and YFSETQ. The CDR3 length is 15 residues. V shed 0 bases and J 5 bases; nucleotides not matched to a gene: 7.